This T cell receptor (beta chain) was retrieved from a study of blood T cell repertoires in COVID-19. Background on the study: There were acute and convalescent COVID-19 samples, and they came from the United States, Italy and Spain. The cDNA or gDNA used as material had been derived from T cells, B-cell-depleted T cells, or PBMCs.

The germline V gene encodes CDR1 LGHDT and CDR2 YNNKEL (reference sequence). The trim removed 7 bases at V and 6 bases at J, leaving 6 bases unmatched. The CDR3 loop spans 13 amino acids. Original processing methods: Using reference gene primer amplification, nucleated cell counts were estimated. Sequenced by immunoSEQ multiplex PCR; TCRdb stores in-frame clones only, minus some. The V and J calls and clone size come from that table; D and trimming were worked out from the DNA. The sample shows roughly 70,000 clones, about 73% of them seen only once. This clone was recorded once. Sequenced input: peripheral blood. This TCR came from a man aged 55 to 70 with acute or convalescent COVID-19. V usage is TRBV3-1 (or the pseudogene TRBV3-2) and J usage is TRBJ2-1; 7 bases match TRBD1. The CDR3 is CASNPRDSNEQFF. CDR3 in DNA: TGTGCCAGCAACCCCCGGGACAGCAATGAGCAGTTCTTC.